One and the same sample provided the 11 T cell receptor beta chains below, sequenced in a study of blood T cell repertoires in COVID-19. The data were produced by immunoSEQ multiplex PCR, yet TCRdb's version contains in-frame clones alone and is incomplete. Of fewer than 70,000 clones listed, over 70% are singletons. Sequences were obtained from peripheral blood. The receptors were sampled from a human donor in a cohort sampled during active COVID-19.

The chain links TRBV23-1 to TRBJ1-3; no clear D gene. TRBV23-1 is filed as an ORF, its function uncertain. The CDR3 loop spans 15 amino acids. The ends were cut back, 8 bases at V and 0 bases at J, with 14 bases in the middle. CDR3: CASGMILLSGNTIYF. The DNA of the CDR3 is TGCGCCAGCGGTATGATACTTCTCTCTGGAAACACCATATATTTT.

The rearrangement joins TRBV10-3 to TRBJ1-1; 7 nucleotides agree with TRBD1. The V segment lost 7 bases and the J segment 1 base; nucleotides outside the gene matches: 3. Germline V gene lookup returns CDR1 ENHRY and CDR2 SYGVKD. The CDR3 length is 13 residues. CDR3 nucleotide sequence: TGTGCCATCACAGGACAGGAGAACACTGAAGCTTTCTTT. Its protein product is CAITGQENTEAFF.

CDR3 in amino acids: CASSPRAGADGELFF. The CDR3 DNA reads as TGTGCCAGCAGCCCGAGAGCGGGAGCGGACGGGGAGCTGTTTTTT. The chain uses TRBV7-2 and TRBJ2-2, with 8 bases lining up with TRBD2. The CDR3 runs 15 residues. Trimming removed 5 bases from V and 7 bases from J; junction bases left unmatched: 9. Germline V gene sequence: CDR1 SGHTA, CDR2 FQGNSA.

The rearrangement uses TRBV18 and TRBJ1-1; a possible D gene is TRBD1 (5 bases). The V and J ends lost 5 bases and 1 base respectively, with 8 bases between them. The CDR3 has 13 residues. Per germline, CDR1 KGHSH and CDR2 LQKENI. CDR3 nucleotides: TGTGCCAGCTCAATAGGACAGAACACTGAAGCTTTCTTT. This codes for CASSIGQNTEAFF.

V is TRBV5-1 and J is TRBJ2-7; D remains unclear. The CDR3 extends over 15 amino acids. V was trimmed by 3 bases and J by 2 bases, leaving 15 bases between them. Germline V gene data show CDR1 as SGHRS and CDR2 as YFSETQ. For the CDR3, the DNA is TGCGCCAGCAGCTACGCCTTACCTAACGCCTACGAGCAGTACTTC. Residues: CASSYALPNAYEQYF.

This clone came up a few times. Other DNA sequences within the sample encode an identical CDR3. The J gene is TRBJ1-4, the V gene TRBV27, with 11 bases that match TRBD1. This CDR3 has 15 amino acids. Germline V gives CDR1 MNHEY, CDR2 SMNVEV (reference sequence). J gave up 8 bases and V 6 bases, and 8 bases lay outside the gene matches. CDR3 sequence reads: CASRTGTGGREKLFF. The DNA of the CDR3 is TGTGCCAGCAGGACTGGGACAGGGGGTAGAGAAAAACTGTTTTTT.

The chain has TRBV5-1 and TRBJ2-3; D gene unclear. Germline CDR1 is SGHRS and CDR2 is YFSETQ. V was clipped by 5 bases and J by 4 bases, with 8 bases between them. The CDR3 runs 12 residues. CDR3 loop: CASRLEADTQYF. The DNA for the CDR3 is TGCGCCAGCAGGTTAGAGGCAGATACGCAGTATTTT.

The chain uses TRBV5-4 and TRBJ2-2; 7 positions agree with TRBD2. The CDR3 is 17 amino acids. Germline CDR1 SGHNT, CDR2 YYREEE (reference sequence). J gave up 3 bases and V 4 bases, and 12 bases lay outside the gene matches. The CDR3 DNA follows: TGTGCCAGCAGCCCACCAGGGCAGGCGGGAGACACCGGGGAGCTGTTTTTT. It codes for CASSPPGQAGDTGELFF.

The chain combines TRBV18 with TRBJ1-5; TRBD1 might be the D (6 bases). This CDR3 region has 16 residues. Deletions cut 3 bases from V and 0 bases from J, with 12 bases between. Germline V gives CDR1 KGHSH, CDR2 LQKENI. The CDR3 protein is CASSPGQLNSNQPQHF. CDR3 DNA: TGTGCCAGCTCACCCGGACAGCTAAATAGCAATCAGCCCCAGCATTTT.

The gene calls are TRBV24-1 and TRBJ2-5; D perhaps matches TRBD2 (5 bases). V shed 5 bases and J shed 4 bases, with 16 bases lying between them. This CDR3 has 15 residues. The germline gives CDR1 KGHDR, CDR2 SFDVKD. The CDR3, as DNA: TGTGCCACCAGTGCACACGCCCGAGGGTCAGAGACCCAGTACTTC. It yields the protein CATSAHARGSETQYF.

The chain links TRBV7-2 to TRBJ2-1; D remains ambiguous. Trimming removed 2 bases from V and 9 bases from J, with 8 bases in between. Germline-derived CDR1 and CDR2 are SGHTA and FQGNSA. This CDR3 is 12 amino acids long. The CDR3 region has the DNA TGTGCCAGCAGCTTATCTCGACTTGAGCAGTTCTTC. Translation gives CASSLSRLEQFF.